This T cell receptor (beta chain) emerged from a study of T cell repertoires and HLA-DP antigens. Overall study: CD4+ T cells were cocultured with HeLa cells expressing HLA-DP. DNA input averaged roughly 200 ng in sorted CD137+CD4+ and approximately 1,200 ng in pre-culture CD4+. Findings of the study overall: Pre-culture clonality, about 0.036, was far below sorted CD137+ clonality of around 0.37.

TCRdb's table, derived via immunoSEQ multiplex PCR, lists solely in-frame clones and lacks some. This table holds tens of thousands of clones, about 82% found once. CD4+ T cells were isolated untouched, 95% to 98% pure. On this clone: The antigen is unknown.

Per germline, CDR1 SNHLY and CDR2 FYNNEI. V was shortened by 6 bases and J by 6 bases, with 9 bases between the two germline ends. This CDR3 is 12 amino acids long. Sample: CD4+ T cells from PBMCs. The sequence was obtained from a man between 60 and 75 years old in good health and CMV-seronegative. V gene TRBV2 combines with J gene TRBJ2-4; tentative D call: TRBD2 (6 bases). The CDR3 DNA follows: TGTGCCAGCAGCGGGGGACGAAACATTCAGTACTTC. Residues: CASSGGRNIQYF.